Shown below are 20 T cell receptor beta chains from a single sample sequenced in a study of early T cells in non-severe SARS-CoV-2 infection. TCRdb used MiXCR to reprocess the 5' RACE reads, holding one entry per CDR3 protein. The sample consists of roughly 27,000 distinct CDR3 sequences, about 4% of them appearing once. Material for sequencing was whole blood. These receptors were taken from an adult who was a healthcare worker with PCR-confirmed SARS-CoV-2 infection or an uninfected control (not recorded which).

Many counts were recorded for this clonotype. The rearrangement links TRBV7-2 to TRBJ2-7; 11 bases match TRBD2. V lost 1 base, J lost 4 bases, and 9 bases stayed unmatched. Germline values: CDR1 SGHTA, CDR2 FQGNSA. CDR3 length equals 17 residues. CDR3 sequence (DNA): TGTGCCAGCAGCTTAGAGGGACTAGCGGCCACCGTATACGAGCAGTACTTC. Its translation is CASSLEGLAATVYEQYF.

The chain recombines TRBV24-1 with TRBJ2-2; 7 bases agree with TRBD1. Per germline, CDR1 KGHDR and CDR2 SFDVKD. This CDR3 has 14 residues. J gave up 4 bases and V 8 bases, and 6 bases lay outside the gene matches. CDR3 sequence (DNA): TGTGCCACCACGGGGACAGAGAGCACCGGGGAGCTGTTTTTT. Protein sequence: CATTGTESTGELFF.

In its sample, this clonotype was seen many times. The J gene is TRBJ1-6, the V gene TRBV30; no definite D call. The CDR3 runs to 15 residues. Per germline, CDR1 GTSNPN and CDR2 SVGIG (reference sequence). V was pared by 0 bases and J by 8 bases, with 14 bases between. The CDR3 sequence: CAWSVESQADSPLHF. CDR3 DNA: TGTGCCTGGAGTGTAGAGAGTCAGGCTGATTCACCCCTCCACTTT.

At least ten counts were recorded for this clonotype. The rearrangement links TRBV7-6 to TRBJ2-2, with 9 bases lining up with TRBD1. This CDR3 is built from 16 residues. Germline loops: CDR1 SGHVS, CDR2 FNYEAQ. The trim removed 5 bases at V and 5 bases at J, leaving 9 bases unmatched. This chain's CDR3 is CASSLRTGAVTGELFF. CDR3 in DNA: TGTGCCAGCAGCCTTCGGACAGGGGCGGTAACCGGGGAGCTGTTTTTT.

The chain uses TRBV6-1 and TRBJ2-1; D is perhaps TRBD2 (6 bases). The germline V gene encodes CDR1 MNHNS and CDR2 SASEGT. V was trimmed by 6 bases and J by 6 bases, leaving 18 bases between them. This CDR3 region has 15 residues. The CDR3 DNA sequence: TGTGCCAGCAGGATGGGAGGAGGGTCCATCAATGAGCAGTTCTTC. Its protein is CASRMGGGSINEQFF.

This clonotype showed up many times. The chain carries TRBV3-1 and TRBJ1-6, with unresolved D. The CDR3 has 15 residues. Trimming removed 3 bases from V and 8 bases from J, with 14 bases in between. Germline V gene lookup returns CDR1 LGHDT and CDR2 YNNKEL (reference sequence). The CDR3 spells CASSHGLIMDSPLHF. CDR3 bases: TGTGCCAGCAGCCACGGCCTCATCATGGATTCACCCCTCCACTTT.

This clonotype was seen at least ten times. The rearrangement uses TRBV5-6 and TRBJ2-5; 8 nucleotides agree with TRBD1. Looked up from germline, CDR1 is SGHDT and CDR2 is YYEEEE. J was trimmed by 6 bases and V by 0 bases; bases with no gene match: 7. CDR3 length: 15 residues. The CDR3 loop reads CASSLGTGTPKTQYF. The DNA of the CDR3 is TGTGCCAGCAGCTTGGGGACAGGGACCCCGAAGACCCAGTACTTC.

This clonotype has only a few counts. This CDR3 is CASSPGLSMGEQYF. Written as DNA, the CDR3 is TGTGCCAGCAGTCCGGGCCTCAGTATGGGCGAGCAGTACTTC. V gene TRBV2 combines with J gene TRBJ2-7; D gene ambiguous. V lost 5 bases and J lost 6, with 17 bases in between. Germline assignment: CDR1 SNHLY and CDR2 FYNNEI. This CDR3 region has 14 residues.

This clonotype was seen repeatedly, ten times or more. The chain combines TRBV19 with TRBJ2-7, with a possible D match to TRBD1 (5 bases). Per germline, CDR1 LNHDA and CDR2 SQIVND (reference sequence). Between the trimmed V and J ends, which lost 6 bases and 3 bases, there was a span of 9 bases. CDR3 length equals 12 residues. CDR3 coding DNA: TGTGCCAGTAGAGACAGTTTCTACGAGCAGTACTTC. This sequence encodes CASRDSFYEQYF.

This clonotype was found many times. V gene TRBV29-1 combines with J gene TRBJ1-3, with D perhaps matching TRBD1 (6 bases). The CDR3 sequence is 15 residues long. V lost 4 bases, J lost 4 bases, and 17 bases lay in between. Germline V gene data show CDR1 as SQVTM and CDR2 as ANQGSEA. This CDR3 is CSVGPEGGRGNTIYF. CDR3 DNA sequence: TGCAGCGTTGGCCCCGAGGGGGGGCGGGGAAACACCATATATTTT.

At least ten counts were recorded for this clonotype. V gene TRBV19 combines with J gene TRBJ1-5; tentative D call: TRBD1 (5 bases). The CDR3 consists of 16 residues. Per germline, CDR1 LNHDA and CDR2 SQIVND (reference sequence). The germline V and J ends were trimmed by 6 bases and 1 base, with 16 bases remaining between them. CDR3 in DNA: TGTGCCAGTAGGCCGGCAGGACACCAGAGCAATCAGCCCCAGCATTTT. This gives the protein CASRPAGHQSNQPQHF.

This clonotype has a count of ten or more. This sequence joins TRBV27 and TRBJ2-1; TRBD2 might be the D (6 bases). Germline values: CDR1 MNHEY, CDR2 SMNVEV (reference sequence). V lost 8 bases and J lost 6, with 17 bases in between. There are 14 residues in the CDR3. CDR3 bases: TGTGCCAGCGGCCCCTCCCTAGCGACCAATGAGCAGTTCTTC. As protein: CASGPSLATNEQFF.

This clonotype was counted at least ten times. The chain carries TRBV28 and TRBJ1-2, with 10 nucleotides matching TRBD1. This CDR3 has 13 residues. CDR1 and CDR2 (germline): MDHEN, SYDVKM. The V segment lost 7 bases and the J segment 4 bases; nucleotides outside the gene matches: 3. CDR3 protein: CASKTGGGYGYTF. The CDR3 DNA sequence: TGTGCCAGCAAGACAGGGGGCGGCTATGGCTACACCTTC.

CDR3 loop: CSARGPGLSSYEQYF. The DNA of the CDR3 is TGCAGTGCTAGAGGCCCGGGACTGAGCTCCTACGAGCAGTACTTC. This chain links TRBV20-1 with TRBJ2-7; weak D call: TRBD2 (6 bases). The CDR3 is 15 amino acids. Trimming left V 1 base short and J 0 bases short, with 13 bases between. CDR1 is DFQATT, CDR2 SNEGSKA, per germline (reference sequence).

This clonotype is termed medium-sized. The J gene is TRBJ2-7, the V gene TRBV7-9; no definite D call. Germline CDR1 reads SEHNR; CDR2 reads FQNEAQ (reference sequence). V gave up 7 bases and J gave up 5 bases, with 21 bases separating them. The CDR3 is 15 residues long. The CDR3 reads CASTAQSGNLDEQYF. CDR3 sequence (DNA): TGTGCCAGCACCGCCCAGAGTGGAAACCTAGACGAGCAGTACTTC.

This clonotype was observed many times. This chain links TRBV6-2 or TRBV6-3 with TRBJ2-7; D is perhaps TRBD1 (6 bases). Germline CDR1 reads MNHEY; CDR2 reads SVGEGT. The CDR3 loop spans 14 amino acids. V lost 7 bases and J 2 bases, leaving 15 bases between the germline ends. CDR3 protein: CASTHPGQTYEQYF. The CDR3 DNA reads as TGTGCCAGCACGCACCCGGGACAAACCTACGAGCAGTACTTC.

This clonotype was seen a handful of times. V is TRBV29-1 and J is TRBJ2-1; D possibly corresponds to TRBD2 (5 bases). Trimming took 8 bases from V and 2 from J, leaving 16 bases between them. This CDR3 region has 14 residues. Looked up from germline, CDR1 is SQVTM and CDR2 is ANQGSEA. The CDR3 reads CSLETGSPYNEQFF. CDR3 in DNA: TGCAGCCTGGAGACGGGGTCTCCCTACAATGAGCAGTTCTTC.

This clonotype turned up a few times. The chain has TRBV29-1 and TRBJ2-5, with D perhaps TRBD1 or TRBD2 (6 bases each). This CDR3 comprises 15 residues. The V gene lost 5 bases and the J gene lost 4 bases, with 20 bases spanning the gap. Germline V CDR1 and CDR2: SQVTM, ANQGSEA. CDR3 protein: CSVHQGGREAETQYF. The CDR3 DNA reads as TGCAGCGTTCATCAAGGGGGGCGCGAAGCAGAGACCCAGTACTTC.

This clonotype was recorded many times. The chain carries TRBV25-1 and TRBJ1-1; D not certain. This CDR3 spans 15 amino acids. V lost 2 bases to trimming and J lost 0 bases, with 10 bases between them. Germline-derived CDR1 and CDR2 are MGHDK and SYGVNS. CDR3 nucleotides: TGTGCCAGCAGTGAACTCGAGTTAATGAACACTGAAGCTTTCTTT. As protein: CASSELELMNTEAFF. Drawing the rest from reference TRBV25-1 and TRBJ1-1, the complete variable domain is EADIYQTPRYLVIGTGKKITLECSQTMGHDKMYWYQQDPGMELHLIHYSYGVNSTEKGDLSSESTVSRIRTEHFPLTLESARPSHTSQYLCASSELELMNTEAFFGQGTRLTVV.

This clonotype was recorded at least ten times. The chain combines TRBV10-3 with TRBJ1-1; D is undetermined. This CDR3 contains 12 residues. The germline V gene has CDR1 ENHRY and CDR2 SYGVKD. Trimming cost V 5 bases and J 4 bases, with 8 bases left between them. CDR3 sequence: CAISLGSTEAFF. CDR3 sequence (DNA): TGTGCCATCAGTTTAGGGAGCACTGAAGCTTTCTTT.